This T cell receptor beta chain was retrieved from a study of STAT3 mutations in large granular lymphocyte leukemia. Study at large: Roughly half the longitudinally sequenced T-LGLL patients had canonical STAT3 mutations. More than half of T-LGLL patients received immunosuppressive therapy.

Whole-study findings and limits: At least one immunodominant TCR beta clonotype appeared in every T-cell large granular lymphocyte leukemia patient. Clonal expansion was inferred from samples taken at other timepoints.

Method: immunoSEQ multiplex PCR; TCRdb's copy keeps in-frame clones and lacks some. This sample has roughly 5,900 clones; around 90% occur once, and the top ten carry around a sixth. As regards this clone: Its antigen is undetermined.

With 2 bases removed from V and 8 bases from J, the gap between germline ends came to 17 bases. The length of the CDR3 is 15 residues. Germline V gives CDR1 SGHRS, CDR2 YFSETQ. Sequencing used PBMCs. The V gene is TRBV5-1, the J gene TRBJ1-3; possibly TRBD1 for D (5 bases). This TCR was sampled from a human donor with T large granular lymphocyte leukemia. Some clones in this sample may be carry-over from other donors' samples. The CDR3 DNA reads as TGCGCCAGCAGCTTCGGTACTGGCCGGGACGACACCATATATTTT. Protein product: CASSFGTGRDDTIYF. Supplemented by reference TRBV5-1 and TRBJ1-3, the full variable domain reads KAGVTQTPRYLIKTRGQQVTLSCSPISGHRSVSWYQQTPGQGLQFLFEYFSETQRNKGNFPGRFSGRQFSNSRSEMNVSTLELGDSALYLCASSFGTGRDDTIYFGEGSWLTVV.